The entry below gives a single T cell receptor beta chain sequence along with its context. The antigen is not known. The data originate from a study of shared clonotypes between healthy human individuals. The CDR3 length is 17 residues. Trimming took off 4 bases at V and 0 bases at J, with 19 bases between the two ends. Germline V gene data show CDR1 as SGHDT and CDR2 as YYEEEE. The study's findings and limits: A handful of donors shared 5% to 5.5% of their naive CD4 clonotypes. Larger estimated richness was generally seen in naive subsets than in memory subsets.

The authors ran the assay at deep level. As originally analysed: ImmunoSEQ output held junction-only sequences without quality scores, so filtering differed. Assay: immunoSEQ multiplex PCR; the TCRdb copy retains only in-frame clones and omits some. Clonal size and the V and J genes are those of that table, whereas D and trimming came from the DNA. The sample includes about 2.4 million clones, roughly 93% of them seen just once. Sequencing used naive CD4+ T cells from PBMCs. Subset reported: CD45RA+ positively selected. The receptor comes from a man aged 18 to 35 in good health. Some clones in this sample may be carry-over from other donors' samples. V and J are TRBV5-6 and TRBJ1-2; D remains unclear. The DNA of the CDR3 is TGTGCCAGCAGCCGGCAAACCACCCGGACCTCTAACTATGGCTACACCTTC. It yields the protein CASSRQTTRTSNYGYTF.